The rows below give T cell receptor beta chains drawn from one sample of a study of T cells after yellow fever vaccination. TCRdb used MiXCR to reprocess the 5' RACE reads, holding one entry per CDR3 protein. In the table there are around 530,000 distinct CDR3 sequences, 17% of which are singletons. Source: PBMCs, taken around 5 days after the first yellow fever vaccination. The receptors shown here come from a man aged 18 to 30 who received the YFV17D yellow fever vaccine. Both conserved end residues are part of each CDR3. Each record gives: J gene, clone size, V gene, D gene, CDR3 DNA, CDR3 protein. The D gene is left open where the match is weak. Size is omitted from some rows. Given values are once, few, many or a class for expanded clones.

>TRBJ1-2|many|TRBV25-1|TRBD1
TGTGCCAGCAGTGAATTCACAGGGGGCTATGGCTACACCTTC
CASSEFTGGYGYTF
>TRBJ1-1|few|TRBV27|-
TGTGCCAGCAGTGCCACAGCGCTGAGGACTGAAGCTTTCTTT
CASSATALRTEAFF
>TRBJ2-1|-|TRBV19|-
TGTGCCAGTACCCAGGACTCATACAATGAGCAGTTCTTC
CASTQDSYNEQFF
>TRBJ2-3|many|TRBV5-1|-
TGCGCCAGCAGCACTGAGGGATCAGATACGCAGTATTTT
CASSTEGSDTQYF
>TRBJ2-3|few|TRBV12-3/TRBV12-4|-
TGTGCCAGCAGTACACCCGATCGCACAGATACGCAGTATTTT
CASSTPDRTDTQYF
>TRBJ2-1|many|TRBV25-1|TRBD2
TGTGCCAGCAGTGCAGCGACTAGCGGGGGTAATGGTGAGCAGTTCTTC
CASSAATSGGNGEQFF
>TRBJ2-6|few|TRBV19|TRBD1
TGTGCCAGTAGTCGGACAGGGGGTACGGGGGCCAACGTCCTGACTTTC
CASSRTGGTGANVLTF
>TRBJ2-4|few|TRBV5-1|-
TGCGCCAGCAGCTTGGGGGGGCGAGAAAACATTCAGTACTTC
CASSLGGRENIQYF
>TRBJ1-2|few|TRBV11-1|-
TGTGCCAGCAGCCCGCCCCCGGGGGTAGGCTACACCTTC
CASSPPPGVGYTF
>TRBJ1-2|-|TRBV18|-
TGTGCCAGCTCAGAGGATCTTACGTCCTATGGCTACACCTTC
CASSEDLTSYGYTF
>TRBJ1-1|few|TRBV25-1|-
TGTGCCAGCAGTGAAGCAGGCACCCTCCCTGAAGCTTTCTTT
CASSEAGTLPEAFF
>TRBJ2-3|-|TRBV7-2|-
TGTGCCAGCAGCACGTACGAGGGAAGCACAGATACGCAGTATTTT
CASSTYEGSTDTQYF
>TRBJ1-1|-|TRBV18|-
TGTGCCAGCTCACCCGAGGCTCTCGGCACTGAAGCTTTCTTT
CASSPEALGTEAFF
>TRBJ1-2|-|TRBV25-1|-
TGTGCCAGCGTCGGGGCGCGGGACGGCTACACCTTC
CASVGARDGYTF
>TRBJ2-5|few|TRBV15|TRBD2
TGTGCCACCAGCGGCATAGCGGGGAAGGAGACCCAGTACTTC
CATSGIAGKETQYF
>TRBJ1-1|-|TRBV12-3/TRBV12-4|-
TGTGCCAGCAGTTTTGAAAGACAGACCACTGAAGCTTTCTTT
CASSFERQTTEAFF
>TRBJ1-6|many|TRBV5-1|-
TGCGCCAGCAGCCTGACAACGAATTCACCCCTCCACTTT
CASSLTTNSPLHF